This T cell receptor (beta chain) was sequenced in a study of OX40 agonist ivuxolimab in advanced cancers. Findings and caveats of the study: At 0.1 to 3.0 mg/kg, clonal expansion of CD4+ and CD8+ blood T cells had occurred by week 6.

This clone has a single count. Its antigen is as yet unknown. Some clones are missing from TCRdb's copy, which holds only in-frame ones; the method was immunoSEQ multiplex PCR. The repertoire consists of some 72,000 clones, with about 90% occurring once and the leading ten covering approximately 0.5%. V was cut by 0 bases and J by 1 base, with 7 bases left in between. CDR1 and CDR2 (germline): SGHNT, YYREEE (reference sequence). CDR3 length: 14 amino acids. The specimen comprised CD4+ or CD8+ T cells sorted from blood, sampled in a trial of the OX40 agonist ivuxolimab. This chain links TRBV5-4 with TRBJ2-5, with no clear D. This clonotype originated in an adult with an advanced solid tumor such as melanoma, head and neck, liver or kidney cancer. The CDR3 nucleotides read TGTGCCAGCAGCTTGGGGTTAGGCCAAGAGACCCAGTACTTC. Its protein product is CASSLGLGQETQYF.